These 13 T cell receptor beta chains were sequenced from one sample in a study of blood T cell repertoires in COVID-19. Method: immunoSEQ multiplex PCR; TCRdb's copy keeps in-frame clones and lacks some. In the table there are about 170,000 clones, approximately 91% of which are singletons. Source material: peripheral blood. The receptors were gathered from a man younger than 30 with COVID-19, enrolled during active disease.

The chain employs TRBV19 and TRBJ1-5; TRBD1 matches 7 bases. The CDR3 covers 19 residues. After removal of 4 bases from V and 0 bases from J, the junction contained 15 bases not matched to a gene. Germline CDR1 is LNHDA and CDR2 is SQIVND (reference sequence). This CDR3 reads CASSRGAGTDQYSNQPQHF. The CDR3 DNA reads TGTGCCAGTAGTAGGGGGGCCGGGACAGACCAATATAGCAATCAGCCCCAGCATTTT.

This chain uses TRBV7-9 with TRBJ2-7, with D possibly being TRBD1 (7 bases). The CDR3 sequence is 16 residues long. CDR1 and CDR2 from the germline V gene are SEHNR and FQNEAQ (reference sequence). Trimming took off 5 bases at V and 4 bases at J, with 21 bases between the two ends. The CDR3 coding sequence is TGTGCCAGCAGCCTTGCCCGGGGGACAGAACGGTACGAGCAGTACTTC. Encoded protein: CASSLARGTERYEQYF.

This clone was counted once. The chain links TRBV13 to TRBJ2-5; 10 bases are a match to TRBD1. The CDR3 is made up of 15 amino acids. Trimming cost V 1 base and J 4 bases; bases outside gene matches: 3. Per the germline V gene, CDR1 is PRHDT and CDR2 is FYEKMQ (reference sequence). CDR3: CASSLETGGGETQYF. DNA of the CDR3: TGTGCCAGCAGCTTAGAGACAGGGGGCGGAGAGACCCAGTACTTC.

The chain joins TRBV5-1 to TRBJ2-2, with D perhaps matching TRBD2 (6 bases). Germline V lookup: CDR1 SGHRS, CDR2 YFSETQ. V lost 4 bases and J lost 0, with 13 bases in between. The CDR3 spans 16 residues. The DNA for the CDR3 is TGCGCCAGCAGCCCTGGCGGGACTCCGAACACCGGGGAGCTGTTTTTT. It codes for CASSPGGTPNTGELFF.

This clone has just one count. The chain employs TRBV4-3 and TRBJ2-1, with TRBD2 matching over 10 bases. Trimming took 0 bases from V and 6 from J; bases not matched to a gene: 5. Germline loops: CDR1 LGHNA, CDR2 YSLEER. The CDR3 loop spans 16 amino acids. The CDR3 DNA reads as TGCGCCAGCAGCCAAGATCTAGCGGGAGCAAGCAATGAGCAGTTCTTC. Translating gives CASSQDLAGASNEQFF.

This chain joins TRBV11-3 and TRBJ2-1; 11 bases fit TRBD2. The V and J ends lost 4 bases and 6 bases, in that order; junction bases with no gene match: 5. CDR1 and CDR2 (germline): SGHNT, YENEEA. This CDR3 region has 15 residues. The CDR3 bases are TGTGCCAGCAGCTCCAGACTAGCGGGGCTCAATGAGCAGTTCTTC. Translation: CASSSRLAGLNEQFF. The full variable domain, with the rest looked up from reference TRBV11-3 and TRBJ2-1, is EAGVVQSPRYKIIEKKQPVAFWCNPISGHNTLYWYLQNLGQGPELLIRYENEEAVDDSQLPKDRFSAERLKGVDSTLKIQPAELGDSAVYLCASSSRLAGLNEQFFGPGTRLTVL.

V gene TRBV15 combines with J gene TRBJ2-5; perhaps TRBD1 as D (5 bases). Trimming shortened V by 0 bases and J by 4 bases, and 12 bases separated the two germline ends. CDR3 length: 15 residues. Germline CDR1 reads LNHNV; CDR2 reads YYDKDF (reference sequence). The CDR3 spells CATSRDQGRLETQYF. The CDR3 bases are TGTGCCACCAGCAGAGACCAGGGCAGACTAGAGACCCAGTACTTC.

J is TRBJ1-5 and V is TRBV6-5; a weak D match, TRBD1 (5 bases). Germline V gene sequence: CDR1 MNHEY, CDR2 SVGAGI. The CDR3 is 12 residues long. Trimming removed 10 bases from V and 7 bases from J, with 14 bases in between. The CDR3 is CATRDGNQPQHF. CDR3 DNA sequence: TGTGCCACCAGGGACGGGAACCAGCCCCAGCATTTT.

The chain uses TRBV4-1 and TRBJ2-7; no clear D. V was trimmed by 1 base and J by 3 bases, leaving 7 bases between them. This CDR3 contains 13 residues. Germline values: CDR1 MGHRA, CDR2 YSYEKL. The CDR3 loop is CASSQVPVYEQYF. The CDR3 bases are TGCGCCAGCAGCCAAGTTCCGGTCTACGAGCAGTACTTC.

This chain links TRBV24-1 with TRBJ2-1; D unresolved. Trimming shortened V by 1 base and J by 12 bases, and 12 bases separated the two germline ends. Germline values: CDR1 KGHDR, CDR2 SFDVKD. The CDR3 contains 13 residues. The CDR3 nucleotides read TGTGCCACCAGTGATTTAGAAGTTACGGGGCAGTTCTTC. Amino acid sequence: CATSDLEVTGQFF.

This sequence joins TRBV23-1 and TRBJ1-1, with a possible D match to TRBD1 (6 bases). TRBV23-1 is an ORF; its function is uncertain. The CDR3 sequence is 16 residues long. V was trimmed by 0 bases and J by 6 bases, leaving 17 bases between them. In nucleotides, the CDR3 is TGCGCCAGCAGTCAATCCCACGGACAGATAGCTTCTGAAGCTTTCTTT. Amino acids: CASSQSHGQIASEAFF.

V usage is TRBV24-1 and J usage is TRBJ1-1; 7 bases are a match to TRBD1. The CDR3 runs 15 residues. CDR1 and CDR2 from the germline V gene are KGHDR and SFDVKD. Trimming at V came to 5 bases and at J to 1 base, leaving 6 bases not matched to a gene. The CDR3 loop reads CATSARTGGNTEAFF. In DNA form, the CDR3 reads TGTGCCACCAGTGCAAGGACAGGAGGGAACACTGAAGCTTTCTTT.

A single count supports this clone. V usage is TRBV5-4 and J usage is TRBJ2-2; weak D call: TRBD1 (5 bases). The CDR3 extends over 17 amino acids. Germline assignment: CDR1 SGHNT and CDR2 YYREEE (reference sequence). Trimming left V 4 bases short and J 1 base short, with 17 bases between. The CDR3 DNA reads as TGTGCCAGCAGCAGCCATCGGGTCAGGGAGAACACCGGGGAGCTGTTTTTT. It translates to CASSSHRVRENTGELFF. Filled out from reference TRBV5-4 and TRBJ2-2, the complete variable domain reads ETGVTQSPTHLIKTRGQQVTLRCSSQSGHNTVSWYQQALGQGPQFIFQYYREEENGRGNFPPRFSGLQFPNYSSELNVNALELDDSALYLCASSSHRVRENTGELFFGEGSRLTVL.